These 27 T cell receptor beta chains came from one sample sequenced in a study of T-cell reconstitution after alpha-beta-depleted transplantation in children. A library of TCRbeta sequences, prepared with unique molecular identifiers, was generated. TCRdb recomputed calls from the PCR reads with MiXCR, one row per CDR3 protein. The sample carries hundreds of thousands of distinct CDR3 sequences, less than 15% recorded once. The specimen comprised PBMCs, sampled before TCRalphabeta/CD19-depleted stem cell transplant. These receptors were taken from a girl aged 2 to 9 with congenital amegakaryocytic thrombocytopenia, due to receive a stem cell transplant.

In its sample, this clonotype was seen a few times. The rearrangement links TRBV5-1 to TRBJ2-7, with D possibly matching TRBD1 (6 bases). Trimming stripped 1 base from V and 5 bases from J, with 16 bases between. This CDR3 contains 15 residues. The germline gives CDR1 SGHRS, CDR2 YFSETQ. The CDR3 bases are TGCGCCAGCAGCTTGACATTGGGGGCAGAGAACGAGCAGTACTTC. It translates to CASSLTLGAENEQYF.

The chain links TRBV11-1 to TRBJ2-1, with 9 bases that match TRBD2. Trimming at V came to 1 base and at J to 2 bases, leaving 15 bases not matched to a gene. CDR3 length: 20 amino acids. Germline-derived CDR1 and CDR2 are SGHAT and FQDESV (reference sequence). The DNA of the CDR3 is TGTGCCAGCAGCTTAGACTCCCCCTCAATAGCGGGAGTTCCCTACAATGAGCAGTTCTTC. The encoded protein is CASSLDSPSIAGVPYNEQFF.

This clonotype has ten or more counts. CDR3 sequence reads: CASRPAGGSGQPQHF. Written as DNA, the CDR3 is TGTGCCAGCAGACCAGCCGGGGGAAGTGGGCAGCCCCAGCATTTT. The V and J genes are TRBV28 and TRBJ1-5, with D perhaps TRBD1 (5 bases). Germline CDR1 is MDHEN and CDR2 is SYDVKM. The V end was cut by 6 bases, the J end by 7 bases, with 19 bases between. The CDR3 sequence is 15 residues long.

This clonotype was counted many times. V and J are TRBV5-1 and TRBJ2-3; the D gene is possibly TRBD2 (6 bases). Trimming left V 0 bases short and J 1 base short, with 12 bases between. The CDR3 has 16 amino acids. Germline V gene lookup returns CDR1 SGHRS and CDR2 YFSETQ. The CDR3 DNA reads as TGCGCCAGCAGCTTGGATCTAGCGTGGGGCACAGATACGCAGTATTTT. Its translation: CASSLDLAWGTDTQYF.

This clonotype was counted ten times or more. The V gene is TRBV5-1, the J gene TRBJ2-1; 8 nucleotides line up with TRBD1. The CDR3 length is 19 residues. J lost 4 bases, V lost 3 bases, and 18 bases had no gene match. Germline CDR1 and CDR2: SGHRS and YFSETQ. The DNA for the CDR3 is TGCGCCAGCAGCTCCTTATCCGGGACAGGTACGGCCCTTTACAATGAGCAGTTCTTC. It codes for CASSSLSGTGTALYNEQFF.

At least ten counts were recorded for this clonotype. The V gene is TRBV7-9, the J gene TRBJ1-6, with D hard to call. Germline assignment: CDR1 SEHNR and CDR2 FQNEAQ (reference sequence). This CDR3 is built from 12 residues. V gave up 4 bases and J gave up 7 bases, with 5 bases separating them. CDR3 DNA sequence: TGTGCCAGCAGCTCGGACAATTCACCCCTCCACTTT. Translating it yields CASSSDNSPLHF.

The V and J genes are TRBV15 and TRBJ2-3, with D maybe TRBD2 (5 bases). Germline lookup yields CDR1 LNHNV and CDR2 YYDKDF (reference sequence). With 0 bases removed from V and 4 bases from J, the gap between germline ends came to 11 bases. The CDR3 spans 15 residues. This chain's CDR3 is CATSRDRGNADTQYF. In DNA, the CDR3 is TGTGCCACCAGCAGAGATCGAGGGAATGCAGATACGCAGTATTTT.

This clonotype was counted ten times or more. The chain joins TRBV12-3 or TRBV12-4 to TRBJ2-1; D perhaps matches TRBD1 (5 bases). Trimming cost V 3 bases and J 10 bases, with 13 bases left between them. This CDR3 contains 13 residues. CDR3 in DNA: TGTGCCAGCAGTTTGGTCAGAAACAGGGAGCAGTTCTTC. Its translation: CASSLVRNREQFF.

This clonotype was seen repeatedly, ten times or more. The chain has TRBV6-1 and TRBJ2-6; D uncertain. Trimming took off 10 bases at V and 0 bases at J, with 13 bases between the two ends. The CDR3 is 15 residues long. The germline CDR1 and CDR2 sequences are MNHNS and SASEGT. This chain's CDR3 is CATRRISSGANVLTF. The CDR3 coding sequence is TGTGCCACCCGCAGAATTAGCTCTGGGGCCAACGTCCTGACTTTC.

Worth noting for this clonotype: One base away lies a much larger clone, so this may be a sequencing read error. The chain links TRBV7-9 to TRBJ1-2; D unresolved. The CDR3 has 14 amino acids. Germline V gene sequence: CDR1 SEHNR, CDR2 FQNEAQ (reference sequence). The CDR3: CASSLGNGVYGYPF. For the CDR3, the DNA is TGTGCCAGCAGCTTAGGGAACGGGGTCTATGGCTACCCCTTC.

This clonotype has at least ten counts. V is TRBV11-1 and J is TRBJ2-1; 7 positions agree with TRBD2. This CDR3 is 21 amino acids long. Per germline, CDR1 SGHAT and CDR2 FQDESV (reference sequence). J lost 0 bases, V lost 2 bases, and 19 bases had no gene match. CDR3 in DNA: TGTGCCAGCAGCTTAAGATCAGTGGGACTAACTCGGAGGAGCTCCTACAATGAGCAGTTCTTC. This gives the protein CASSLRSVGLTRRSSYNEQFF.

This clonotype was detected many times. The chain links TRBV12-3 or TRBV12-4 to TRBJ2-1; TRBD2 agrees at 10 bases. The CDR3 runs 14 residues. V was clipped by 6 bases and J by 8 bases; unmatched bases: 7. The CDR3 reads CASRTGLAWDEQFF. For the CDR3, the DNA is TGTGCCAGCAGGACGGGACTAGCGTGGGATGAGCAGTTCTTC.

V usage is TRBV6-1 and J usage is TRBJ1-1, with D possibly TRBD1 on 6 matching bases. CDR1 and CDR2 (germline): MNHNS, SASEGT. The CDR3 runs to 14 residues. V dropped 7 bases and J dropped 1 base, with 13 bases sitting between them. The CDR3 DNA reads TGTGCCAGCACACAGGGCGCGAAGAACACTGAAGCTTTCTTT. Residues: CASTQGAKNTEAFF.

V is TRBV7-6 and J is TRBJ2-1; TRBD2 is a possible D gene (6 bases). The CDR3 totals 16 residues. V dropped 4 bases and J dropped 8 bases, with 21 bases sitting between them. Germline V lookup: CDR1 SGHVS, CDR2 FNYEAQ. CDR3 region: CASSSSPVPWEDEQFF. Here the CDR3 DNA reads TGTGCCAGCAGCTCCTCCCCCGTCCCGTGGGAGGATGAGCAGTTCTTC.

Only a few counts were recorded for this clonotype. The chain uses TRBV5-1 and TRBJ2-1; 14 bases line up with TRBD2. Germline V gene sequence: CDR1 SGHRS, CDR2 YFSETQ. V shed 0 bases, J shed 2 bases, and the junction held 13 bases outside the gene matches. The CDR3 length is 21 residues. CDR3 region: CASSLGPSTSGRGSAYNEQFF. CDR3 nucleotide sequence: TGCGCCAGCAGCTTGGGGCCCTCGACTAGCGGGAGGGGGAGCGCCTACAATGAGCAGTTCTTC.

The genes are TRBV5-1 and TRBJ2-1; D ambiguous. This CDR3 has 18 amino acids. Germline V gene sequence: CDR1 SGHRS, CDR2 YFSETQ. Trimming cost V 0 bases and J 4 bases, with 20 bases left between them. The CDR3 spells CASSLGRIGTIPYNEQFF. CDR3 nucleotides: TGCGCCAGCAGCTTGGGCCGCATTGGCACCATCCCATACAATGAGCAGTTCTTC.

The rearrangement uses TRBV12-3 or TRBV12-4 and TRBJ1-5, with 8 positions matching TRBD1. The CDR3 has 14 residues. V lost 5 bases and J lost 4; bases outside the gene matches: 4. CDR3 in DNA: TGTGCCAGCAGTGACCGGGACAGGAATCAGCCCCAGCATTTT. Translated, it gives CASSDRDRNQPQHF.

This clonotype was detected only a few times. The V call is TRBV27, the J call TRBJ1-2; D unresolved. The CDR3 covers 14 residues. Trimming shortened V by 5 bases and J by 4 bases, and 14 bases separated the two germline ends. Germline-derived CDR1 and CDR2 are MNHEY and SMNVEV (reference sequence). CDR3 nucleotide sequence: TGTGCCAGCAGTACCAACGACATTAGCTATGGCTACACCTTC. As protein: CASSTNDISYGYTF.

This rearrangement joins TRBV5-1 to TRBJ1-1; possibly TRBD1 for D (5 bases). Trimming stripped 4 bases from V and 1 base from J, with 14 bases between. The CDR3 covers 15 residues. Germline CDR1 and CDR2: SGHRS and YFSETQ. The CDR3 spells CASSTPFGGNTEAFF. The CDR3 DNA reads as TGCGCCAGCAGCACCCCCTTCGGGGGGAACACTGAAGCTTTCTTT.

The chain has TRBV11-2 and TRBJ2-3; tentatively, D is TRBD2 (5 bases). The CDR3 sequence is 16 residues long. Trimming pared 1 base from V and 1 base from J, leaving 12 bases between. Germline V lookup: CDR1 SGHAT, CDR2 FQNNGV. The DNA for the CDR3 is TGTGCCAGCAGCTTAGGGGCCCTCGGGGGCACAGATACGCAGTATTTT. Translating it yields CASSLGALGGTDTQYF.

This clonotype came up many times. The chain combines TRBV5-5 with TRBJ2-1, with 7 bases lining up with TRBD2. The germline V gene encodes CDR1 SGHKS and CDR2 YYEKEE (reference sequence). J was trimmed by 4 bases and V by 2 bases; bases with no gene match: 6. This CDR3 contains 15 residues. The CDR3 region is CASSLLATLYNEQFF. The CDR3 nucleotides are TGTGCCAGCAGCTTACTAGCGACTCTTTACAATGAGCAGTTCTTC.

The chain combines TRBV7-3 with TRBJ2-3; maybe TRBD2 (7 bases). Germline-derived CDR1 and CDR2 are SGHTA and FQGTGA. V was trimmed by 5 bases and J by 4 bases, leaving 16 bases between them. The CDR3 totals 15 residues. This CDR3 reads CASSPSGTWSDTQYF. DNA for the CDR3: TGTGCCAGCAGCCCAAGCGGGACATGGTCAGATACGCAGTATTTT.

The chain carries TRBV20-1 and TRBJ1-2; D gene unclear. V was pared by 6 bases and J by 8 bases, with 19 bases between. Germline-derived CDR1 and CDR2 are DFQATT and SNEGSKA (reference sequence). This CDR3 spans 13 amino acids. The CDR3 bases are TGCAGTGCCACTACGACCAACCTGGGAGGCTACACCTTC. Translated, it gives CSATTTNLGGYTF.

The chain is built from TRBV5-1 and TRBJ2-3; D gene ambiguous. Per germline, CDR1 SGHRS and CDR2 YFSETQ. The CDR3 has 17 amino acids. V was pared by 0 bases and J by 0 bases, with 14 bases between. The CDR3 spells CASSLDPSGSSTDTQYF. In DNA form, the CDR3 reads TGCGCCAGCAGCTTGGACCCCTCCGGCAGTAGCACAGATACGCAGTATTTT.

The CDR3 coding sequence is TGCGCCAGCAGCTTCGGACTAGCGGGACTGAACACCGGGGAGCTGTTTTTT. Its translation: CASSFGLAGLNTGELFF. The V and J genes are TRBV5-1 and TRBJ2-2; 12 nucleotides agree with TRBD2. CDR1 is SGHRS and CDR2 is YFSETQ in the germline V gene. The CDR3 is 17 residues long. The junction had 3 bases not matched to a gene; V was cut back by 2 bases and J by 1 base. Using reference TRBV5-1 and TRBJ2-2 for the parts outside the CDR3, the full variable domain is KAGVTQTPRYLIKTRGQQVTLSCSPISGHRSVSWYQQTPGQGLQFLFEYFSETQRNKGNFPGRFSGRQFSNSRSEMNVSTLELGDSALYLCASSFGLAGLNTGELFFGEGSRLTVL.

The V call is TRBV15, the J call TRBJ2-1; possible D gene TRBD2, 5 bases. The CDR3 sequence is 15 residues long. Trimming pared 3 bases from V and 7 bases from J, leaving 16 bases between. CDR1 is LNHNV and CDR2 is YYDKDF in the germline V gene (reference sequence). The CDR3 protein is CATSSRDFVGNEQFF. The CDR3 coding sequence is TGTGCCACCAGCAGTCGGGATTTTGTAGGGAATGAGCAGTTCTTC.

To note about this clonotype: The junction and the germline gene differ at one end; a read error may be behind it. The chain recombines TRBV7-6 with TRBJ2-7; D possibly corresponds to TRBD1 (6 bases). The CDR3 has 13 residues. Germline V lookup: CDR1 SGHVS, CDR2 FNYEAQ. CDR3 region: CASSSRQEYEQSF. CDR3 coding DNA: TGTGCCAGCAGCTCGCGACAGGAATACGAGCAGTCCTTC.